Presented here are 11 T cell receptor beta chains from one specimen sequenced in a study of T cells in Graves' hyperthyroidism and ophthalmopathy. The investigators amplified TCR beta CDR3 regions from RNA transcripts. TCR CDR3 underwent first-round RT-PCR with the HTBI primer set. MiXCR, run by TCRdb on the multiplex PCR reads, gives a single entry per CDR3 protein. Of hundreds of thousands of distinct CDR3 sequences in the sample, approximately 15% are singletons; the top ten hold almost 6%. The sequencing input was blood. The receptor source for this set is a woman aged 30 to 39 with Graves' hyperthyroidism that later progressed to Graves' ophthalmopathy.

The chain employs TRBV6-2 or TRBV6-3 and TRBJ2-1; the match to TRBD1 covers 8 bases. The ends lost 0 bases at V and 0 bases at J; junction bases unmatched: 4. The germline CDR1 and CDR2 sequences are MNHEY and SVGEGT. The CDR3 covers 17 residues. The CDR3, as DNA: TGTGCCAGCAGTTACTCTCGGGACAGGAGCTCCTACAATGAGCAGTTCTTC. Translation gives CASSYSRDRSSYNEQFF.

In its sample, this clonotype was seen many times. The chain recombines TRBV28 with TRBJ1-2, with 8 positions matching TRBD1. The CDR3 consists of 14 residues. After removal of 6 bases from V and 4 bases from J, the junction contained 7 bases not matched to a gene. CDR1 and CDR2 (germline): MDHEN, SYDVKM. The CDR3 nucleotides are TGTGCCAGCAGACCAGGGGGCGCCGGCTATGGCTACACCTTC. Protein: CASRPGGAGYGYTF.

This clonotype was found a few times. For the CDR3, the DNA is TGTGCCAGCAGCTTATCTTTAACGGACAGTTTACATCAGCCCCAGCATTTT. It is translated as CASSLSLTDSLHQPQHF. V gene TRBV7-9 combines with J gene TRBJ1-5, with TRBD1 as a possible D gene (6 bases). The V and J ends lost 2 bases and 5 bases respectively, with 19 bases between them. This CDR3 region has 17 residues. Germline V gene sequence: CDR1 SEHNR, CDR2 FQNEAQ (reference sequence).

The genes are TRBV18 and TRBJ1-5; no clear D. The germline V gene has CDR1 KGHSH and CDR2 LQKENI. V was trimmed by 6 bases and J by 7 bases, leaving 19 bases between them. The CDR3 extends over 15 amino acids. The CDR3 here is CASSLSGLPQQPQHF. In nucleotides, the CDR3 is TGTGCCAGCTCCCTCTCAGGACTCCCCCAGCAGCCCCAGCATTTT.

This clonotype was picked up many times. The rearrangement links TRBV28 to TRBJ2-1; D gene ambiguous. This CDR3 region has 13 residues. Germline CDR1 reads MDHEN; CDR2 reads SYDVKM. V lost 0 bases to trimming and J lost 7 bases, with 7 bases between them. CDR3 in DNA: TGTGCCAGCAGTTTATGGATCCAGAATGAGCAGTTCTTC. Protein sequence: CASSLWIQNEQFF.

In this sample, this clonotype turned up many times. The CDR3 DNA sequence: TGTGCCAGCAGTTACTCTAGGCCGGGAGGGGGCTACACCTTC. Translated, it gives CASSYSRPGGGYTF. The rearrangement uses TRBV6-6 and TRBJ1-2; D remains unclear. Germline values: CDR1 MNHNY, CDR2 SVGAGI (reference sequence). This CDR3 spans 14 amino acids. The V and J ends lost 0 bases and 8 bases respectively, with 13 bases between them.

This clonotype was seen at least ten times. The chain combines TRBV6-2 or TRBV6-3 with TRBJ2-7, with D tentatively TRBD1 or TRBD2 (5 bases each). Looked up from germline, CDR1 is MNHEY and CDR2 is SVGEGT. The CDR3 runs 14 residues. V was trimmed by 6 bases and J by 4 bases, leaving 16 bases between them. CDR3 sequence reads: CASSQAGTLYEQYF. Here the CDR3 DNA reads TGTGCCAGCAGCCAGGCCGGGACCTTATACGAGCAGTACTTC.

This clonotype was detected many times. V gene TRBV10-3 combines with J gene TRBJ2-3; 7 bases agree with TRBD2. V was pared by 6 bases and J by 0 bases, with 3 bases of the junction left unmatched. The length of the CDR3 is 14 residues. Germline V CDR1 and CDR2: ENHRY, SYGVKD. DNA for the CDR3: TGTGCCATCAGCCATAGCGGGAGCACAGATACGCAGTATTTT. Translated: CAISHSGSTDTQYF.

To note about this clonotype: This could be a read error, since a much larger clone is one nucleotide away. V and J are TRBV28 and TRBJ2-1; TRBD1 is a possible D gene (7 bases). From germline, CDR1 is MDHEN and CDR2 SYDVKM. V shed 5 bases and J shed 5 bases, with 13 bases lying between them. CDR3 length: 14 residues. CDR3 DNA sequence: TGTGCCAGCAGTACCAGGGGGGAGGACAATGAGCAGTTCTTC. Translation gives CASSTRGEDNEQFF. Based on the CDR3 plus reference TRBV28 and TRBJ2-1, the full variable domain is DVKVTQSSRYLVKRTGEKVFLECVQDMDHENMFWYRQDPGLGLRLIYFSYDVKMKEKGDIPEGYSVSREKKERFSLILESASTNQTSMYLCASSTRGEDNEQFFGPGTRLTVL.

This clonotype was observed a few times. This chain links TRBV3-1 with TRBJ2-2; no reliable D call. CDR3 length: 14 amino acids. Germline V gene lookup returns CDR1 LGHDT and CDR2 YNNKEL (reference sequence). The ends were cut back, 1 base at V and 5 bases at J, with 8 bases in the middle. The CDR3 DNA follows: TGTGCCAGCAGCCAAGCCGCAAAAACCGGGGAGCTGTTTTTT. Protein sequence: CASSQAAKTGELFF.

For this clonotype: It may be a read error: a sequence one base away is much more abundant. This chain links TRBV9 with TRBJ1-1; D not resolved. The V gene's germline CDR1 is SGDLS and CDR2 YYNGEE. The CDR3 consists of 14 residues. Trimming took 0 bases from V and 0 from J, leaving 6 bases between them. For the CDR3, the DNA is TGTGCCAGCAGCGTAGACTTTATGAACACTGAAGCTTTCTTT. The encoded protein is CASSVDFMNTEAFF.